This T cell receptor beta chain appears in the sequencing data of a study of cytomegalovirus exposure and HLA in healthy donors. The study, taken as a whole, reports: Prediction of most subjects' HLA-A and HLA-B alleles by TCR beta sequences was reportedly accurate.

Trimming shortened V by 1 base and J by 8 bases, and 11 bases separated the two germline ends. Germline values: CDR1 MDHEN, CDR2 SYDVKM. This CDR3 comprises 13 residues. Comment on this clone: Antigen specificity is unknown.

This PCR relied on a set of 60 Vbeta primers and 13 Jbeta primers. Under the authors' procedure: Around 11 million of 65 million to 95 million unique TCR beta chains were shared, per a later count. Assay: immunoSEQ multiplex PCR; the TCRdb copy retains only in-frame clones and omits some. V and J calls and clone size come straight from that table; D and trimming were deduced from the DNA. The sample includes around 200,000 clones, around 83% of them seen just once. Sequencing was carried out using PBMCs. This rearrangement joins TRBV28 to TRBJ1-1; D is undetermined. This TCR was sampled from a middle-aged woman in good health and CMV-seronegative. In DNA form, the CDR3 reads TGTGCCAGCAGTTTATCCCCGCTCGGGGAAGCTTTCTTT. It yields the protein CASSLSPLGEAFF.